These T cell receptor beta chains were read from a single sample in a study of cytomegalovirus exposure and HLA in healthy donors. Sequencing was performed with immunoSEQ multiplex PCR; in TCRdb, only in-frame clones are kept and a portion is missing. Counted here are about 160,000 clones, 84% occurring once; the ten biggest clones make up more than 1.5%. The sequenced material came from PBMCs. The receptors stem from a man aged 18 to 29 in good health and CMV-seronegative. Each CDR3 is given with its conserved first and last residue. The order of the fields is clone size, D gene, J gene, V gene, CDR3 DNA, CDR3 protein. A D gene is named only where the DNA matches it firmly. The size entry is marked missing in some rows and otherwise reads once, few, many or a size class.

abundance: NA
d_gene: TRBD1
j_gene: TRBJ1-2
v_gene: TRBV27
CDR3nt: TGTGCCAGCAGTTTAGGCAGGGGGTTTAACTATGGCTACACCTTC
CDR3aa: CASSLGRGFNYGYTF

abundance: NA
d_gene: NA
j_gene: TRBJ2-5
v_gene: TRBV27
CDR3nt: TGTGCCAGCAGTTTATTAGGTTCGGGGAGGGAGACCCAGTACTTC
CDR3aa: CASSLLGSGRETQYF

abundance: NA
d_gene: TRBD1
j_gene: TRBJ2-7
v_gene: TRBV18
CDR3nt: TGTGCCAGCTCACCACTAACAGGGGGCGCGGGGGACGAGCAGTACTTC
CDR3aa: CASSPLTGGAGDEQYF

abundance: once
d_gene: NA
j_gene: TRBJ2-7
v_gene: TRBV6-5
CDR3nt: TGTGCCAGCAGTTACTCGAGTAGCGGTCTCTCCTACGAGCAGTACTTC
CDR3aa: CASSYSSSGLSYEQYF

abundance: NA
d_gene: NA
j_gene: TRBJ1-1
v_gene: TRBV4-1
CDR3nt: TGCGCCAGCAGCCAAAGCGGGGGGGCACGTTTAGGGGTCACTGAAGCTTTCTTT
CDR3aa: CASSQSGGARLGVTEAFF

abundance: NA
d_gene: NA
j_gene: TRBJ1-1
v_gene: TRBV7-8
CDR3nt: TGTGCCAGCACCCTAGGGAGGGAGGGAGGGACTGAAGCTTTCTTT
CDR3aa: CASTLGREGGTEAFF

abundance: NA
d_gene: NA
j_gene: TRBJ2-1
v_gene: TRBV6-5
CDR3nt: TGTGCCAGCAGTTTCGGGATCTCGGCCGGCAATGAGCAGTTCTTC
CDR3aa: CASSFGISAGNEQFF

abundance: NA
d_gene: NA
j_gene: TRBJ1-2
v_gene: TRBV7-8
CDR3nt: TGTGCCAGCAGCTTAGAAGGCAGGGGACGCTACACCTTC
CDR3aa: CASSLEGRGRYTF

abundance: NA
d_gene: NA
j_gene: TRBJ2-1
v_gene: TRBV5-1
CDR3nt: TGCGCCAGCAGCTTTGGGCTAACAGGGCACGATGAGCAGTTCTTC
CDR3aa: CASSFGLTGHDEQFF

abundance: NA
d_gene: NA
j_gene: TRBJ1-1
v_gene: TRBV25-1
CDR3nt: TGTGCCAGCAGTCCTACGGTGAACACTGAAGCTTTCTTT
CDR3aa: CASSPTVNTEAFF

abundance: NA
d_gene: TRBD2
j_gene: TRBJ2-1
v_gene: TRBV5-1
CDR3nt: TGCGCCAGCCAACTAGCGGGCTACAATGAGCAGTTCTTC
CDR3aa: CASQLAGYNEQFF

abundance: NA
d_gene: NA
j_gene: TRBJ1-1
v_gene: TRBV29-1
CDR3nt: TGCAGCGTCGCAATACACCGAGAAGCTTTCTTT
CDR3aa: CSVAIHREAFF

abundance: NA
d_gene: TRBD2
j_gene: TRBJ2-1
v_gene: TRBV11-3
CDR3nt: TGTGCCAGCAGCGGGGGACTAGCGGTATACAATGAGCAGTTCTTC
CDR3aa: CASSGGLAVYNEQFF

abundance: NA
d_gene: NA
j_gene: TRBJ2-7
v_gene: TRBV5-1
CDR3nt: TGCGCCAGCAGCTTGGGAGCCGGGAACAGCGACGAGCAGTACTTC
CDR3aa: CASSLGAGNSDEQYF

abundance: NA
d_gene: NA
j_gene: TRBJ1-2
v_gene: TRBV5-6
CDR3nt: TGTGCCAGCAGCTTGCGGGCGGGGTATGTCTATGGCTACACCTTC
CDR3aa: CASSLRAGYVYGYTF

abundance: NA
d_gene: NA
j_gene: TRBJ1-3
v_gene: TRBV2
CDR3nt: TGTGCCAGCAGTGAAGGGTCGGGTGGAAACACCATATATTTT
CDR3aa: CASSEGSGGNTIYF

abundance: NA
d_gene: TRBD2
j_gene: TRBJ2-7
v_gene: TRBV7-2
CDR3nt: TGTGCCAGCAGCACTACTAGCGGGAGGGCCTACGAGCAGTACTTC
CDR3aa: CASSTTSGRAYEQYF